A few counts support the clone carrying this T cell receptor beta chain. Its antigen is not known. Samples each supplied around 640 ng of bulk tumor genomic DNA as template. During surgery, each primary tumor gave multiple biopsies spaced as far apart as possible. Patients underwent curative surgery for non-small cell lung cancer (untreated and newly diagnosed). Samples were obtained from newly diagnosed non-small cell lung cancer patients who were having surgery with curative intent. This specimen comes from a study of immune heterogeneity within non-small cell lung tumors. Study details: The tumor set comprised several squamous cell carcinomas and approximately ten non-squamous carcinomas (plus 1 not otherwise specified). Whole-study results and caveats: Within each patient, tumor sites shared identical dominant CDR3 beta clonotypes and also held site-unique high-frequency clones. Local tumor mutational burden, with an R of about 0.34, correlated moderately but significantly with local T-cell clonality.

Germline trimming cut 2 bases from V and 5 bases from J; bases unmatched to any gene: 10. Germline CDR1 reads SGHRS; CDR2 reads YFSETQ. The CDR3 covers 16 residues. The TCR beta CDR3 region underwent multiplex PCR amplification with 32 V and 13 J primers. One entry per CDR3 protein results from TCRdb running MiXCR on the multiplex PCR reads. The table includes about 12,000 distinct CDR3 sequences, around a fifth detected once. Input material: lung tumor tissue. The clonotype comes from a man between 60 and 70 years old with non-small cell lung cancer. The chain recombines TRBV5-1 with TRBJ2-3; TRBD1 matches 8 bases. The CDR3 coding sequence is TGCGCCAGCAGCTTAGGGCAGGGGGCCGGGGTAGATACGCAGTATTTT. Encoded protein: CASSLGQGAGVDTQYF.